This passage covers 27 T cell receptor beta chains from one sample sequenced in a study of CD8 T cells in Susac syndrome. RNA amounts of roughly 0.5 to 1 ug underwent reverse transcription with random hexamers. One entry per CDR3 protein results from TCRdb running MiXCR on the immunoSEQ multiplex PCR reads. The profile shows more than 200,000 distinct CDR3 sequences, around 93% of them singletons. The sequenced sample consisted of CD4+ T cells from PBMCs. These receptors originate from a human donor with Susac syndrome.

The CDR3 reads CASSQAALRPGHKGYTF. CDR3 in DNA: TGCGCCAGCAGCCAAGCCGCTCTTCGACCGGGACACAAAGGCTACACCTTC. V gene TRBV4-3 combines with J gene TRBJ1-2; a possible D gene is TRBD1 (6 bases). Germline assignment: CDR1 LGHNA and CDR2 YSLEER. Trimming took 1 base from V and 8 from J, leaving 23 bases between them. CDR3 length: 17 amino acids.

This chain uses TRBV7-3 with TRBJ1-2, with 9 bases identical to TRBD1. In germline, CDR1 is SGHTA, CDR2 FQGTGA. V shed 4 bases, J shed 6 bases, and the junction held 9 bases outside the gene matches. CDR3 size: 15 residues. CDR3 DNA sequence: TGTGCCAGCAGCTCACAGGGGGCGGTAAAGGATGGCTACACCTTC. Its protein is CASSSQGAVKDGYTF.

This clonotype has only a few counts. V is TRBV20-1 and J is TRBJ1-5, with D possibly being TRBD1 (5 bases). Per the germline V gene, CDR1 is DFQATT and CDR2 is SNEGSKA (reference sequence). The CDR3 length is 13 residues. The V end was cut by 3 bases, the J end by 4 bases, with 10 bases between. DNA of the CDR3: TGCAGTGCTAGTGCTGGGGGAAATCAGCCCCAGCATTTT. Translated: CSASAGGNQPQHF.

The gene calls are TRBV10-2 and TRBJ1-2; 8 nucleotides align to TRBD1. Germline trimming cut 6 bases from V and 2 bases from J; bases unmatched to any gene: 11. The length of the CDR3 is 16 residues. Germline loops: CDR1 WSHSY, CDR2 SAAADI. This chain's CDR3 is CASRTTTDRANYGYTF. The CDR3 region has the DNA TGCGCCAGCAGGACTACGACGGACAGGGCCAACTATGGCTACACCTTC.

CDR3 DNA sequence: TGTGCCAGCAGCTTCTTCGACAGGGCTCGCGAGCAGTACTTC. Protein product: CASSFFDRAREQYF. This chain joins TRBV5-4 and TRBJ2-7, with 7 bases matching TRBD1. Per the germline V gene, CDR1 is SGHNT and CDR2 is YYREEE (reference sequence). The CDR3 sequence is 14 residues long. J gave up 6 bases and V 2 bases, and 8 bases lay outside the gene matches.

The chain is built from TRBV6-2 or TRBV6-3 and TRBJ2-3, with 10 bases fitting TRBD2. The CDR3 totals 14 residues. Germline loops: CDR1 MNHEY, CDR2 SVGEGT. V trimming: 9 bases; J trimming: 4 bases; junction bases outside the gene matches: 7. The CDR3 DNA follows: TGTGCCAGTAGAGCGGGGGGGCCATCAGATACGCAGTATTTT. This gives the protein CASRAGGPSDTQYF.

The chain joins TRBV6-5 to TRBJ2-3; 11 bases align to TRBD1. The germline V gene has CDR1 MNHEY and CDR2 SVGAGI. The CDR3 has 14 residues. The ends lost 6 bases at V and 3 bases at J; junction bases unmatched: 2. The CDR3 bases are TGTGCCAGCAGCGGACAGGGGGCTACAGATACGCAGTATTTT. It specifies CASSGQGATDTQYF.

CDR3 DNA: TGTGCCAGCAGCTCCTTTGGGGCGAACACAGATACGCAGTATTTT. Residues: CASSSFGANTDTQYF. The gene calls are TRBV12-3 or TRBV12-4 and TRBJ2-3; the D gene is possibly TRBD1 (5 bases). V lost 6 bases to trimming and J lost 2 bases, with 15 bases between them. This CDR3 region has 15 residues.

This clonotype was counted once. The V and J genes are TRBV19 and TRBJ2-7, with 14 bases identical to TRBD2. CDR3 size: 16 residues. Per the germline V gene, CDR1 is LNHDA and CDR2 is SQIVND (reference sequence). V shed 5 bases and J 5 bases; nucleotides not matched to a gene: 8. The CDR3 region is CASSVSGTSGGDEQYF. CDR3 DNA sequence: TGTGCCAGTAGTGTCTCCGGGACTAGCGGGGGCGACGAGCAGTACTTC.

This chain uses TRBV9 with TRBJ1-1; possibly TRBD1 for D (5 bases). Trimming shortened V by 3 bases and J by 0 bases, and 9 bases separated the two germline ends. In germline, CDR1 is SGDLS, CDR2 YYNGEE. The CDR3 is 14 residues long. CDR3 nucleotide sequence: TGTGCCAGCAGCGCAGGGACGGTGAACACTGAAGCTTTCTTT. It translates to CASSAGTVNTEAFF.

The chain carries TRBV30 and TRBJ1-2; D is possibly TRBD1 (6 bases). The V end lost 1 base, the J end lost 4 bases, and 16 bases lay between the germline ends. CDR3 size: 15 residues. The germline gives CDR1 GTSNPN, CDR2 SVGIG (reference sequence). The CDR3 sequence is CAWSALGAASYGYTF. CDR3 DNA sequence: TGTGCCTGGAGTGCCCTGGGGGCCGCGAGCTATGGCTACACCTTC.

The chain combines TRBV19 with TRBJ2-3; D is uncertain. CDR1 LNHDA and CDR2 SQIVND come from the germline V gene (reference sequence). The V and J ends lost 5 bases and 6 bases respectively, with 15 bases between them. The CDR3 extends over 14 amino acids. The CDR3 spells CASSVTGRRDTQYF. CDR3 coding DNA: TGTGCCAGTAGTGTCACCGGTCGCAGGGATACGCAGTATTTT.

The chain recombines TRBV11-3 with TRBJ2-6; D not resolved. Germline loops: CDR1 SGHNT, CDR2 YENEEA. This CDR3 is 18 amino acids long. The V gene lost 3 bases and the J gene lost 2 bases, with 17 bases spanning the gap. This CDR3 is CASSFTAMLGPGANVLTF. CDR3 DNA sequence: TGTGCCAGCAGCTTCACAGCTATGCTGGGTCCTGGGGCCAACGTCCTGACTTTC.

The chain joins TRBV4-2 to TRBJ1-5, with a tentative D call TRBD1 (5 bases). Germline CDR1 and CDR2: LGHNA and YNFKEQ. The CDR3 has 17 residues. V was trimmed by 3 bases and J by 0 bases, leaving 15 bases between them. CDR3 sequence reads: CASSQDTDGFSNQPQHF. The CDR3 nucleotides are TGTGCCAGCAGCCAGGACACCGACGGGTTTAGCAATCAGCCCCAGCATTTT.

The rearrangement links TRBV3-1 to TRBJ2-5; the D gene is possibly TRBD1 (6 bases). The J call may be in error: the DNA end matches TRBJ2-7 better. The CDR3 has 13 amino acids. Germline V gene data show CDR1 as LGHDT and CDR2 as YNNKEL (reference sequence). CDR3 nucleotide sequence: TGTGCCAGCAGCCAAGTAGGGGGAGACGAGCAGTACTTC. This translates into CASSQVGGDEQYF.

A single count supports this clonotype. The chain's CDR3 is CASRTGFKETQYF. The DNA of the CDR3 is TGTGCCAGCAGAACGGGCTTCAAAGAGACCCAGTACTTC. This chain uses TRBV6-5 with TRBJ2-5; D is ambiguous. V was pared by 6 bases and J by 3 bases, with 11 bases between. The CDR3 is made up of 13 amino acids. From germline, CDR1 is MNHEY and CDR2 SVGAGI.

The chain is built from TRBV20-1 and TRBJ2-3; the D is unclear. CDR3 length: 15 residues. Germline-derived CDR1 and CDR2 are DFQATT and SNEGSKA (reference sequence). With 3 bases removed from V and 2 bases from J, the gap between germline ends came to 15 bases. The CDR3 is CSASLGGAFTDTQYF. The CDR3 DNA is TGCAGTGCTAGTCTTGGCGGAGCTTTCACAGATACGCAGTATTTT.

The genes are TRBV13 and TRBJ1-5; D may be TRBD1 (5 bases). CDR1 and CDR2 from the germline V gene are PRHDT and FYEKMQ (reference sequence). This CDR3 is 14 amino acids long. Trimming took off 4 bases at V and 6 bases at J, with 13 bases between the two ends. CDR3 protein: CASSSGGDGQPQHF. CDR3 DNA sequence: TGTGCCAGCAGCTCGGGGGGGGATGGTCAGCCCCAGCATTTT.

V is TRBV12-3 or TRBV12-4 and J is TRBJ1-5, with D hard to call. The CDR3 totals 14 residues. V was clipped by 3 bases and J by 5 bases, with 11 bases between them. Here the CDR3 reads CASSFLRTHQPQHF. The CDR3 nucleotides are TGTGCCAGCAGTTTCTTGCGCACCCATCAGCCCCAGCATTTT.

This chain links TRBV19 with TRBJ1-6, with D possibly being TRBD1 (5 bases). The CDR3 totals 13 residues. V was pared by 6 bases and J by 10 bases, with 13 bases between. The germline V gene has CDR1 LNHDA and CDR2 SQIVND (reference sequence). The CDR3 loop reads CASRENGGSPLHF. In nucleotides, the CDR3 is TGTGCCAGTAGGGAGAACGGGGGGTCACCCCTCCACTTT.

The V call is TRBV20-1, the J call TRBJ1-1, with a possible D match to TRBD1 (5 bases). Germline V CDR1 and CDR2: DFQATT, SNEGSKA (reference sequence). Trimming cost V 5 bases and J 5 bases, with 15 bases left between them. The CDR3 has 13 amino acids. CDR3: CSAPDTPGTEAFF. In DNA form, the CDR3 reads TGCAGTGCTCCGGACACCCCCGGGACTGAAGCTTTCTTT.

The CDR3 DNA sequence: TGTGCCAGCAGTTCCCCGGGGGACACTCAGTCCGAAGCCCAGCATTTT. Translating it yields CASSSPGDTQSEAQHF. The rearrangement joins TRBV6-2 or TRBV6-3 to TRBJ1-5, with a possible D match to TRBD1 (6 bases). The V end was cut by 4 bases, the J end by 11 bases, with 24 bases between. CDR1 is MNHEY, CDR2 SVGEGT, per germline. CDR3 length equals 16 residues.

The J gene is TRBJ2-2, the V gene TRBV20-1; D is possibly TRBD2 (6 bases). V was clipped by 3 bases and J by 3 bases, with 14 bases between them. The CDR3 has 15 residues. Germline loops: CDR1 DFQATT, CDR2 SNEGSKA (reference sequence). The CDR3 loop is CSARVSGTYTGELFF. DNA for the CDR3: TGCAGTGCTAGGGTTAGCGGAACTTACACCGGGGAGCTGTTTTTT.

Details on this clonotype: The junction does not match germline at one end; this may be a read error. The chain links TRBV11-2 to TRBJ1-1; D might be TRBD1 (6 bases). The length of the CDR3 is 12 residues. CDR1 and CDR2 from the germline V gene are SGHAT and FQNNGV. The CDR3 nucleotides read TGTGCCAGCAGCAACAGGGATCCTGAAGTTTTCTTT. Protein: CASSNRDPEVFF.

The chain recombines TRBV24-1 with TRBJ1-6; D gene ambiguous. Looked up from germline, CDR1 is KGHDR and CDR2 is SFDVKD. CDR3 length equals 10 residues. The V end lost 7 bases, the J end lost 10 bases, and 4 bases lay between the germline ends. The DNA of the CDR3 is TGTGCCACCAGACCCTCACCCCTCCACTTT. It yields the protein CATRPSPLHF.

This rearrangement joins TRBV20-1 to TRBJ1-2, with D possibly being TRBD1 (6 bases). Germline-derived CDR1 and CDR2 are DFQATT and SNEGSKA (reference sequence). There are 13 residues in the CDR3. V was shortened by 4 bases and J by 8 bases, with 17 bases between the two germline ends. CDR3 amino acids: CSATPTGTGGYTF. The CDR3 region has the DNA TGCAGTGCTACACCGACAGGCACGGGGGGCTACACCTTC.

V gene TRBV7-2 combines with J gene TRBJ1-1; D is possibly TRBD1 (6 bases). The V gene lost 2 bases and the J gene lost 3 bases, with 13 bases spanning the gap. Germline CDR1 SGHTA, CDR2 FQGNSA. The CDR3 sequence is 15 residues long. The CDR3 sequence: CASSLTSEGDTEAFF. Written as DNA, the CDR3 is TGTGCCAGCAGCTTAACGAGTGAGGGGGACACTGAAGCTTTCTTT. The full variable domain, with the rest looked up from reference TRBV7-2 and TRBJ1-1, is GAGVSQSPSNKVTEKGKDVELRCDPISGHTALYWYRQSLGQGLEFLIYFQGNSAPDKSGLPSDRFSAERTGGSVSTLTIQRTQQEDSAVYLCASSLTSEGDTEAFFGQGTRLTVV.